This T cell receptor (beta chain) was sequenced for a study of CD8+CD57+ T cells in acquired aplastic anemia (dated by TCRdb to between 2018 and 2020). As for the study more broadly: A mean of around 3.3 ug of DNA, ranging from 0.2 to 27.4 ug, was extracted from sorted CD4+ and CD8+ cells. CD8+CD57+ expansion was defined as frequency above the mean frequency observed in healthy subjects. Results the study describes overall, beyond this receptor: Around 30 CD8+ CDR3 sequences were found in both patients and controls but appeared to be highly expressed in patients and within the immunodominant clones of the patients. CD8+ Simpson's diversity did not differ significantly between patients and healthy controls (P=0.060).

A remark on this clonotype: What this receptor recognizes is not known. There are no base qualities to consult, and no much larger clone falls within one base.

Expansion of CD8+CD57+ cells had been shown by flow cytometry in the patients chosen for sequencing. Every patient had a diagnosis of severe acquired aplastic anemia based on International Study of Aplastic Anemia and Agranulocytosis and Camitta criteria. Patients had received no therapy at the time of blood sampling. The study deep-sequenced TCR repertoires of sorted CD4+ and CD8+ blood T cells from severe aplastic anemia patients and healthy subjects. In the USA, patient enrollment took place under clinicaltrials.gov protocols 00001620, 01623167, 00001397, 00071045, 00081523 and 00961064. Ficoll-Paque density gradient centrifugation was used to isolate peripheral blood mononuclear cells. CD4+ and CD8+ T cells were sorted by FACS or magnetic beads before DNA extraction. TCR beta VDJ combination and CDR3 sequence profiling used genomic DNA as the template. An Illumina HiSeq 2000 was used for TCR repertoire sequencing. The authors processed their data as follows. Repertoires were assessed using TRBV/TRBJ rearrangement plots, CDR3 size and DJ length profiles, and Simpson's diversity index. The immunodominant clone was defined as the most abundant DNA sequence in deep sequencing data. CDR3 amino acid sequences were screened for sharing across subjects and compared with published repertoires and the VDJdb database. TCRdb ran its own pipeline on the public reads, namely fastp trimming at Q25 and MiXCR clone calling, and kept in-frame beta chains. Rows merge per CDR3 protein into single entries with the most common DNA and genes. TCRdb, not the original authors, processed these V and J calls. In this sample the table shows about 160,000 distinct CDR3 sequences, around 50% of which occur a single time. Jointly, the top ten make up roughly 3.1% of the sample.

The CDR3 starts with the cysteine, ends with the phenylalanine, and has 15 residues. Only the CDR3 DNA is retained, 45 bases long and in frame from the first base. Here V drops 6 bases and J drops 2 bases, and the junction holds 4 bases not matched to any gene. The germline V gene yields SNHLY for CDR1 and FYNNEI for CDR2. The sequenced sample was sorted CD4+, CD8+, or CD8+CD57+ T cells (not recorded which) from PBMCs. This chain is built from TRBV2 and TRBJ1-3; the junction holds 10 bases that match TRBD1. This clonotype was sampled from a human donor with aplastic anemia. This receptor has the CDR3 CASSAGQGTGNTIYF. At the DNA level, the sequence is TGTGCCAGCAGCGCGGGACAGGGGACTGGAAACACCATATATTTT.